This T cell receptor (beta chain) was retrieved from a study of Graves' ophthalmopathy and Graves' hyperthyroidism. RNA transcripts served as template for amplifying TCR beta CDR3 sequences. First-round RT-PCR used HTBI primers; second-round multiplex PCR followed. TCRdb re-analysed the multiplex PCR reads in MiXCR, keeping a single row per CDR3 protein. There are over 650,000 distinct CDR3 sequences in the sample; about 38% occur only once, and 3% to 3.5% lies in the top ten. Notes on the study in general: The model's ophthalmopathy progression predictions had roughly 71% sensitivity and 72% to 75% specificity. Most expanded thyroid clonotypes above 0.001 frequency also appeared in blood.

The CDR3 consists of 14 residues. The V and J ends lost 3 bases and 1 base respectively, with 7 bases between them. The germline V gene has CDR1 SNHLY and CDR2 FYNNEI. As to this clonotype: Antigen specificity is unknown.

A diagnosis was made from clinical symptoms together with serum thyroxine, TRAb, thyroid ultrasound and orbital computed tomography. PBMCs were isolated by Ficoll-Paque density gradient centrifugation, using roughly 11 ml of fresh peripheral blood as the starting material. The rearrangement joins TRBV2 to TRBJ2-4, with D possibly TRBD1 on 6 matching bases. The sample taken for sequencing was peripheral blood. The sequence derives from an adult man with Graves' ophthalmopathy. The chain's CDR3 is CASSEQGAKNIQYF. CDR3 in DNA: TGTGCCAGCAGTGAGCAGGGGGCCAAAAACATTCAGTACTTC.